A single sample is the source of the 24 T cell receptor beta chains below, sequenced in a study of brain metastases from non-small cell lung cancer. Produced via immunoSEQ multiplex PCR; TCRdb's table is partial and in-frame only. The data contain over 1,500 clones, around four fifths of them seen just once; the ten biggest clones take up approximately 15%. Sequenced: primary lung tumor tissue. Receptors were obtained from a donor over 35 with non-small cell lung cancer.

The gene calls are TRBV7-9 and TRBJ2-2, with 8 bases fitting TRBD2. The CDR3 has 14 amino acids. Germline V gives CDR1 SEHNR, CDR2 FQNEAQ (reference sequence). V lost 3 bases, J lost 4 bases, and 1 base stayed unmatched. The CDR3: CASSFGGGTGELFF. CDR3 nucleotide sequence: TGTGCCAGCAGCTTCGGGGGGGGCACCGGGGAGCTGTTTTTT.

The CDR3 DNA is TGTGCCAGCAGCCGAGAAGGACAAAAGGATAACACCATATATTTT. This sequence encodes CASSREGQKDNTIYF. The chain recombines TRBV7-8 with TRBJ1-3; TRBD1 might be the D (5 bases). CDR3 length: 15 amino acids. The germline V and J ends were trimmed by 5 bases and 7 bases, with 18 bases remaining between them. Germline CDR1 SGHVS, CDR2 FQNEAQ.

This clone was observed a handful of times. This sequence joins TRBV6-5 and TRBJ1-2; TRBD1 might be the D (5 bases). CDR3 length equals 14 residues. Trimming left V 0 bases short and J 4 bases short, with 9 bases between. Germline CDR1 and CDR2: MNHEY and SVGAGI. The DNA for the CDR3 is TGTGCCAGCAGTTACTCCCCAGGGACCTATGGCTACACCTTC. This gives the protein CASSYSPGTYGYTF.

This sequence joins TRBV5-4 and TRBJ2-3; D not resolved. Per the germline V gene, CDR1 is SGHNT and CDR2 is YYREEE (reference sequence). Trimming stripped 0 bases from V and 2 bases from J, with 4 bases between. This CDR3 is built from 13 residues. CDR3 region: CASSLAPTDTQYF. CDR3 bases: TGTGCCAGCAGCTTGGCGCCCACAGATACGCAGTATTTT.

As regards this clone: The DNA is omitted, as the CDR3 cannot be located on it reliably, and the CDR3 follows TCRdb's listing. The chain couples TRBV13 to TRBJ1-3; TRBD1, the table's D call, was not compared with the DNA. The CDR3 is 16 residues long, counting both termini. CDR1 is PRHDT, CDR2 FYEKMQ, per germline (reference sequence). The CDR3 sequence: CASSFRARASGNTIYF.

The chain couples TRBV29-1 to TRBJ1-1, with 7 positions matching TRBD1. CDR1 and CDR2 from the germline V gene are SQVTM and ANQGSEA. With V trimmed by 7 bases and J by 3 bases, 5 bases remained unmatched. This CDR3 spans 12 amino acids. The CDR3 coding sequence is TGCAGCGCCCGACAGGGCGACACTGAAGCTTTCTTT. Its translation: CSARQGDTEAFF.

V usage is TRBV21-1 and J usage is TRBJ2-1. TRBV21-1 is termed a pseudogene. The CDR3 runs 16 residues. As DNA, the CDR3 is TGTGCCAGCAGCAAAACGGGGCGGCCAGCCTACAATGAGCAGTTCTTC. It specifies CASSKTGRPAYNEQFF.

This clone was picked up a small number of times. The V and J genes are TRBV4-2 and TRBJ1-6, with TRBD1 as a possible D gene (5 bases). Trimming pared 0 bases from V and 6 bases from J, leaving 9 bases between. Germline CDR1 reads LGHNA; CDR2 reads YNFKEQ. The CDR3 spans 15 residues. DNA for the CDR3: TGTGCCAGCAGCCAAGAAATGGGACCTAATTCACCCCTCCACTTT. Its protein product is CASSQEMGPNSPLHF.

As regards this clone: Sequence at one end of the junction differs from germline and may be a read error. In DNA form, the CDR3 reads TGTGCTAGCAGCCCCCAGTGGTACACTGAAGCTTTCTTT. Protein: CASSPQWYTEAFF. The chain recombines TRBV9 with TRBJ1-1; D uncertain. From germline, CDR1 is SGDLS and CDR2 YYNGEE. The CDR3 runs 13 residues.

V is TRBV2 and J is TRBJ2-7; maybe TRBD1 (7 bases). Per germline, CDR1 SNHLY and CDR2 FYNNEI. The CDR3 is 14 amino acids. V lost 8 bases and J 7 bases, leaving 21 bases between the germline ends. CDR3 amino acids: CASGGQGGPGEQYF. The CDR3 region has the DNA TGTGCCAGCGGGGGGCAGGGGGGACCGGGAGAGCAGTACTTC.

The chain has TRBV9 and TRBJ2-3, with D tentatively TRBD1 or TRBD2 (5 bases each). The V end lost 1 base, the J end lost 1 base, and 10 bases lay between the germline ends. The CDR3 length is 15 residues. The germline gives CDR1 SGDLS, CDR2 YYNGEE. The CDR3 reads CASSVSRGGTDTQYF. CDR3 in DNA: TGTGCCAGCAGCGTAAGTAGGGGAGGCACAGATACGCAGTATTTT.

This clone was picked up one time. A clone one base away is much larger, so this may be a read error. This chain uses TRBV7-3 with TRBJ1-1; D call uncertain. CDR3 length equals 15 residues. Looked up from germline, CDR1 is SGHTA and CDR2 is FQGTGA. The CDR3 nucleotides read TGTGTCAGCAGCCCCATCCTTGTGGGGAACACTGAAGCTTTCTTT. The encoded protein is CVSSPILVGNTEAFF.

The table lists this clone with a count of one. The rearrangement uses TRBV6-5 and TRBJ2-3, with a possible D match to TRBD2 (5 bases). V lost 2 bases and J 0 bases, leaving 12 bases between the germline ends. The germline V gene encodes CDR1 MNHEY and CDR2 SVGAGI. CDR3 length: 16 amino acids. This CDR3 is CASSYASGGSTDTQYF. The CDR3 DNA sequence: TGTGCCAGCAGTTACGCTTCTGGCGGGAGCACAGATACGCAGTATTTT.

This sequence joins TRBV12-3 or TRBV12-4 and TRBJ1-4; D unresolved. Trimming shortened V by 8 bases and J by 8 bases, and 12 bases separated the two germline ends. CDR3 length: 12 residues. The CDR3 spells CASSPTKEKLFF. The CDR3 DNA sequence: TGTGCCAGCTCCCCGACGAAAGAAAAACTGTTTTTT.

The CDR3 is CATSESAGQETQYF. In nucleotides, the CDR3 is TGTGCCACCAGTGAATCGGCGGGACAAGAGACCCAGTACTTC. The rearrangement uses TRBV24-1 and TRBJ2-5, with D possibly TRBD2 on 6 matching bases. Germline lookup yields CDR1 KGHDR and CDR2 SFDVKD. The V end lost 4 bases, the J end lost 2 bases, and 10 bases lay between the germline ends. The CDR3 spans 14 residues.

The chain carries TRBV28 and TRBJ2-7, with 8 bases that match TRBD2. Germline CDR1 and CDR2: MDHEN and SYDVKM. The V segment lost 2 bases and the J segment 5 bases; nucleotides outside the gene matches: 5. This CDR3 region has 14 residues. CDR3 nucleotides: TGTGCCAGCAGTTTAGCGGGGGGTTACAACGAGCAGTACTTC. Its translation is CASSLAGGYNEQYF.

The chain uses TRBV28 and TRBJ1-2, with 10 bases identical to TRBD1. CDR3 size: 14 residues. V gave up 5 bases and J gave up 5 bases; unmatched junction bases: 5. Germline values: CDR1 MDHEN, CDR2 SYDVKM. In nucleotides, the CDR3 is TGTGCCAGCAGTCCTACGGGACAGGGGTATGGCTACACCTTC. The encoded protein is CASSPTGQGYGYTF.

The count of this clone is one. V and J are TRBV11-1 and TRBJ2-7, with TRBD1 matching over 9 bases. There are 15 residues in the CDR3. Per the germline V gene, CDR1 is SGHAT and CDR2 is FQDESV (reference sequence). V was pared by 0 bases and J by 5 bases, with 5 bases of the junction left unmatched. In nucleotides, the CDR3 is TGTGCCAGCAGCTTAGCGGGGACAGGGTTCCACGAGCAGTACTTC. It specifies CASSLAGTGFHEQYF.

This chain joins TRBV11-1 and TRBJ1-1; D not certain. V lost 2 bases to trimming and J lost 3 bases, with 10 bases between them. The CDR3 runs 14 residues. Germline V gives CDR1 SGHAT, CDR2 FQDESV (reference sequence). The CDR3: CASSLSPAYTEAFF. CDR3 nucleotides: TGTGCCAGCAGCTTAAGCCCAGCCTACACTGAAGCTTTCTTT. Full variable domain (outside the CDR3, taken from reference TRBV11-1 and TRBJ1-1): EAEVAQSPRYKITEKSQAVAFWCDPISGHATLYWYRQILGQGPELLVQFQDESVVDDSQLPKDRFSAERLKGVDSTLKIQPAELGDSAMYLCASSLSPAYTEAFFGQGTRLTVV.

This sequence joins TRBV2 and TRBJ2-1; D gene ambiguous. In germline, CDR1 is SNHLY, CDR2 FYNNEI. V lost 4 bases, J lost 0 bases, and 13 bases lay in between. This CDR3 region has 16 residues. CDR3 amino acids: CASSGPPQSSYNEQFF. The CDR3 nucleotides are TGTGCCAGCAGTGGGCCTCCCCAAAGCTCCTACAATGAGCAGTTCTTC.

The rearrangement links TRBV21-1 to TRBJ2-1. TRBV21-1 is tagged as a pseudogene. The CDR3 extends over 14 amino acids. The CDR3, as DNA: TGTGCCAGGGACCGCACGGACGGGTACAATGAGCAGTTCTTC. Translating gives CARDRTDGYNEQFF.

The CDR3 loop reads CASSYGANTEAFF. The CDR3, as DNA: TGCGCCAGCAGCTACGGGGCAAACACTGAAGCTTTCTTT. The V and J genes are TRBV5-1 and TRBJ1-1; possible D gene TRBD1, 5 bases. This CDR3 comprises 13 residues. Trimming took off 3 bases at V and 2 bases at J, with 8 bases between the two ends. Germline CDR1 SGHRS, CDR2 YFSETQ.

This clone was detected a few times. V gene TRBV12-3 or TRBV12-4 combines with J gene TRBJ1-5; unclear D gene. Trimming pared 4 bases from V and 7 bases from J, leaving 8 bases between. The CDR3 extends over 12 amino acids. CDR3 protein: CASSSFGQPQHF. Here the CDR3 DNA reads TGTGCCAGCAGTTCTTTCGGCCAGCCCCAGCATTTT.

J is TRBJ2-1 and V is TRBV28, with TRBD2 matching 8 bases. The CDR3 loop spans 14 amino acids. V was pared by 7 bases and J by 6 bases, with 8 bases of the junction left unmatched. Germline assignment: CDR1 MDHEN and CDR2 SYDVKM. The DNA of the CDR3 is TGTGCCAGCACTAAGCTCCTAGCGGGCAATGAGCAGTTCTTC. Translation: CASTKLLAGNEQFF. Filled out from reference TRBV28 and TRBJ2-1, the complete variable domain reads DVKVTQSSRYLVKRTGEKVFLECVQDMDHENMFWYRQDPGLGLRLIYFSYDVKMKEKGDIPEGYSVSREKKERFSLILESASTNQTSMYLCASTKLLAGNEQFFGPGTRLTVL.